Following are 26 T cell receptor beta chains from one sample sequenced in a study of cytomegalovirus exposure and HLA in healthy donors (dated by TCRdb to between 2016 and 2019). Libraries were constructed by the immunoSEQ multiplex PCR assay. For the multiplex PCR, a mixture combining 60 forward primers for TCR Vbeta segments and 13 reverse primers for TCR Jbeta segments was used. Not all clones reach the TCRdb copy of this immuneACCESS table, which keeps in-frame sequences only. Checked studies attribute under half of the gap to unresolved V genes and leave the rest unexplained. The sample table contains approximately 88,000 clones; only one count was recorded for 78% of them. The leading ten clones occupy almost 6% of the sample. Sequences were obtained from PBMCs. Every receptor here comes from a man between 18 and 35 years old in good health and CMV-seropositive.

The V and J genes are TRBV6-1 and TRBJ2-7; 9 bases fit TRBD1. The CDR3 extends over 15 amino acids. The trim removed 4 bases at V and 6 bases at J, leaving 10 bases unmatched. From germline, CDR1 is MNHNS and CDR2 SASEGT. The CDR3 loop is CASSATGTGFSEQYF. Written as DNA, the CDR3 is TGTGCCAGCAGTGCCACCGGGACAGGGTTTTCCGAGCAGTACTTC.

This clone was recorded only once. The chain is built from TRBV28 and TRBJ2-7; the match to TRBD2 covers 12 bases. The CDR3 loop spans 15 amino acids. J was trimmed by 3 bases and V by 4 bases; bases with no gene match: 4. From germline, CDR1 is MDHEN and CDR2 SYDVKM. This chain's CDR3 is CASSSRLAGVYEQYF. DNA of the CDR3: TGTGCCAGCAGTTCTAGACTAGCGGGAGTCTACGAGCAGTACTTC.

This chain links TRBV5-1 with TRBJ2-7; 9 positions match TRBD2. Germline CDR1 SGHRS, CDR2 YFSETQ. Germline trimming cut 4 bases from V and 6 bases from J; bases unmatched to any gene: 11. The CDR3 is 15 amino acids. This CDR3 is CASSILSSGTREQYF. The CDR3 nucleotides are TGCGCCAGCAGCATCCTTTCTAGCGGGACGCGCGAGCAGTACTTC.

The chain carries TRBV14 and TRBJ1-1; D possibly corresponds to TRBD1 (5 bases). This CDR3 region has 13 residues. Trimming cost V 4 bases and J 4 bases, with 10 bases left between them. Germline CDR1 SGHDN, CDR2 FVKESK. CDR3 in amino acids: CASSPRAGTEAFF. CDR3 coding DNA: TGTGCCAGCAGCCCCAGGGCCGGCACTGAAGCTTTCTTT.

V and J are TRBV29-1 and TRBJ2-2; possible D gene TRBD2, 5 bases. The CDR3 consists of 14 residues. The germline CDR1 and CDR2 sequences are SQVTM and ANQGSEA. Between the trimmed V and J ends, which lost 7 bases and 0 bases, there was a span of 12 bases. CDR3 DNA sequence: TGCAGCGCCGGAGGCACGTCGAACACCGGGGAGCTGTTTTTT. Amino acids: CSAGGTSNTGELFF.

V and J are TRBV27 and TRBJ1-6; D remains ambiguous. Trimming took off 5 bases at V and 7 bases at J, with 9 bases between the two ends. This CDR3 has 13 residues. Germline V gene data show CDR1 as MNHEY and CDR2 as SMNVEV (reference sequence). The CDR3 loop is CASSTRENSPLHF. CDR3 bases: TGTGCCAGCAGTACACGGGAGAATTCACCCCTCCACTTT.

This rearrangement joins TRBV7-8 to TRBJ1-4; weak D call: TRBD1 (6 bases). The CDR3 has 15 residues. The V end lost 1 base, the J end lost 7 bases, and 13 bases lay between the germline ends. Germline V CDR1 and CDR2: SGHVS, FQNEAQ. The CDR3 loop reads CASSLVSGVGEKLFF. In DNA, the CDR3 is TGTGCCAGCAGCTTAGTGTCAGGGGTGGGTGAAAAACTGTTTTTT.

This clone appeared a few times. The V call is TRBV18, the J call TRBJ1-1; a possible D gene is TRBD1 (6 bases). Germline CDR1 is KGHSH and CDR2 is LQKENI. The CDR3 contains 14 residues. Trimming stripped 5 bases from V and 1 base from J, with 11 bases between. CDR3 protein: CASSNRAANTEAFF. Here the CDR3 DNA reads TGTGCCAGCTCAAACAGGGCTGCGAACACTGAAGCTTTCTTT.

The gene calls are TRBV27 and TRBJ1-5; D not certain. Germline-derived CDR1 and CDR2 are MNHEY and SMNVEV (reference sequence). The CDR3 runs to 12 residues. Deletions cut 6 bases from V and 1 base from J, with 4 bases between. The CDR3 region is CASSRSNQPQHF. The CDR3 nucleotides read TGTGCCAGCAGCCGGAGCAATCAGCCCCAGCATTTT.

This clone was observed a single time. The chain carries TRBV28 and TRBJ1-5; D call uncertain. This CDR3 spans 14 amino acids. V dropped 3 bases and J dropped 7 bases, with 13 bases sitting between them. Per germline, CDR1 MDHEN and CDR2 SYDVKM. The CDR3 bases are TGTGCCAGCAGTTTGGGAGGGAGAGGACAGCCCCAGCATTTT. This sequence encodes CASSLGGRGQPQHF.

The chain's CDR3 is CASSLPLAGGDTGELFF. CDR3 in DNA: TGCGCCAGCAGCTTGCCCCTAGCGGGAGGGGACACCGGGGAGCTGTTTTTT. V gene TRBV5-1 combines with J gene TRBJ2-2; 12 positions match TRBD2. This CDR3 contains 17 residues. Looked up from germline, CDR1 is SGHRS and CDR2 is YFSETQ. Trimming cost V 1 base and J 3 bases; bases outside gene matches: 4.

V is TRBV10-2 and J is TRBJ1-1, with no clear D. Trimming removed 6 bases at V and 1 base at J, with 3 bases between. Per germline, CDR1 WSHSY and CDR2 SAAADI. The CDR3 sequence is 11 residues long. The CDR3 reads CASSKNTEAFF. In DNA, the CDR3 is TGCGCCAGCAGCAAGAACACTGAAGCTTTCTTT.

The rearrangement links TRBV29-1 to TRBJ2-3, with TRBD2 as a possible D gene (5 bases). CDR1 is SQVTM, CDR2 ANQGSEA, per germline. V lost 7 bases, J lost 0 bases, and 11 bases lay in between. The CDR3 extends over 13 amino acids. CDR3 coding DNA: TGCAGCGCCTCACTAGTTAGCACAGATACGCAGTATTTT. Amino acid sequence: CSASLVSTDTQYF.

The V gene is TRBV10-2, the J gene TRBJ2-1, with TRBD2 matching 10 bases. The CDR3 totals 14 residues. Germline CDR1 and CDR2: WSHSY and SAAADI. Trimming at V came to 4 bases and at J to 7 bases, leaving 4 bases not matched to a gene. The CDR3 nucleotides read TGCGCCAGCAGTGCTGCTAGCGGGAGTAATGAGCAGTTCTTC. It codes for CASSAASGSNEQFF.

This sequence joins TRBV10-3 and TRBJ2-2; TRBD1 is a possible D gene (6 bases). The CDR3 spans 16 residues. Per the germline V gene, CDR1 is ENHRY and CDR2 is SYGVKD. V lost 3 bases, J lost 4 bases, and 15 bases lay in between. The CDR3 bases are TGTGCCATCAGTGAAAGGAAGGACAGAGCCACCGGGGAGCTGTTTTTT. It yields the protein CAISERKDRATGELFF.

The V gene is TRBV19, the J gene TRBJ1-1; 10 nucleotides match TRBD1. V was pared by 4 bases and J by 4 bases, with 3 bases of the junction left unmatched. Germline V gene lookup returns CDR1 LNHDA and CDR2 SQIVND (reference sequence). This CDR3 has 14 amino acids. CDR3 coding DNA: TGTGCCAGTAGTACGGGACAGGGGTTCACTGAAGCTTTCTTT. This translates into CASSTGQGFTEAFF.

The chain uses TRBV4-1 and TRBJ1-2; TRBD1 agrees at 7 bases. CDR3 length: 15 amino acids. After removal of 5 bases from V and 4 bases from J, the junction contained 10 bases not matched to a gene. Germline CDR1 and CDR2: MGHRA and YSYEKL. The CDR3 DNA sequence: TGCGCCAGCAGCATTACAGGGGTACTTACCTATGGCTACACCTTC. It encodes CASSITGVLTYGYTF.

The table lists this clone with a count of one. The chain combines TRBV11-2 with TRBJ1-2, with D tentatively TRBD1 (6 bases). CDR1 is SGHAT and CDR2 is FQNNGV in the germline V gene. This CDR3 spans 16 amino acids. Deletions cut 6 bases from V and 1 base from J, with 18 bases between. The CDR3 sequence is CASRGVRDTHNYGYTF. The CDR3 DNA is TGTGCCAGCAGAGGTGTCCGGGACACCCATAACTATGGCTACACCTTC.

The chain joins TRBV28 to TRBJ1-1; 7 positions agree with TRBD1. V lost 5 bases, J lost 4 bases, and 10 bases stayed unmatched. Germline V gene sequence: CDR1 MDHEN, CDR2 SYDVKM. The CDR3 spans 15 residues. The CDR3 here is CASSPQTGKITEAFF. The DNA for the CDR3 is TGTGCCAGCAGTCCCCAGACAGGGAAGATCACTGAAGCTTTCTTT.

This clone appeared a few times. The CDR3 is CASSEGTGRRAFF. CDR3 DNA sequence: TGCGCCAGCAGTGAAGGGACAGGGCGCCGAGCTTTCTTT. The chain combines TRBV10-1 with TRBJ1-1; 9 bases fit TRBD1. V was clipped by 3 bases and J by 10 bases; unmatched bases: 6. Germline CDR1 is WNHNN and CDR2 is SYGVQD (reference sequence). The CDR3 has 13 residues.

This clone appeared a single time. The chain couples TRBV29-1 to TRBJ2-5; D possibly corresponds to TRBD1 (6 bases). This CDR3 is built from 17 residues. V was trimmed by 3 bases and J by 4 bases, leaving 24 bases between them. Germline V CDR1 and CDR2: SQVTM, ANQGSEA. The CDR3 is CSVDFRGQWGDTETQYF. CDR3 sequence (DNA): TGCAGCGTTGATTTTAGGGGACAATGGGGCGATACAGAGACCCAGTACTTC.

The J gene is TRBJ1-3, the V gene TRBV4-2; D call uncertain. V gave up 1 base and J gave up 6 bases, with 16 bases separating them. The germline V gene has CDR1 LGHNA and CDR2 YNFKEQ. The CDR3 runs to 16 residues. The CDR3 DNA is TGTGCCAGCAGCCAAGGACCTCGAGGCAGTAAAAACACCATATATTTT. This translates into CASSQGPRGSKNTIYF.

This chain joins TRBV7-9 and TRBJ2-7, with TRBD1 matching over 7 bases. CDR1 SEHNR and CDR2 FQNEAQ come from the germline V gene (reference sequence). The CDR3 spans 15 residues. The ends lost 2 bases at V and 2 bases at J; junction bases unmatched: 6. Here the CDR3 DNA reads TGTGCCAGCAGCTTATGGGGGACAGTCGCCTACGAGCAGTACTTC. It is translated as CASSLWGTVAYEQYF.

The chain combines TRBV6-1 with TRBJ1-4, with D unresolved. V lost 2 bases, J lost 8 bases, and 12 bases lay in between. CDR3 length: 14 amino acids. CDR1 is MNHNS, CDR2 SASEGT, per germline. The CDR3 sequence: CASSERWATEKLFF. The CDR3 bases are TGTGCCAGCAGTGAAAGGTGGGCTACAGAAAAACTGTTTTTT.

The chain uses TRBV20-1 and TRBJ1-1; a possible D gene is TRBD1 (5 bases). The V end was cut by 0 bases, the J end by 9 bases, with 8 bases between. Germline V lookup: CDR1 DFQATT, CDR2 SNEGSKA (reference sequence). The CDR3 length is 11 residues. CDR3 sequence: CSARDAGQAFF. DNA for the CDR3: TGCAGTGCTAGAGATGCAGGGCAAGCTTTCTTT.

The rearrangement uses TRBV11-3 and TRBJ2-5, with D possibly TRBD1 on 5 matching bases. The V and J ends lost 2 bases and 4 bases respectively, with 8 bases between them. This CDR3 contains 13 residues. CDR1 and CDR2 from the germline V gene are SGHNT and YENEEA. CDR3 DNA: TGTGCCAGCAGCTTAAAAAGGGGAGAGACCCAGTACTTC. Its translation: CASSLKRGETQYF.